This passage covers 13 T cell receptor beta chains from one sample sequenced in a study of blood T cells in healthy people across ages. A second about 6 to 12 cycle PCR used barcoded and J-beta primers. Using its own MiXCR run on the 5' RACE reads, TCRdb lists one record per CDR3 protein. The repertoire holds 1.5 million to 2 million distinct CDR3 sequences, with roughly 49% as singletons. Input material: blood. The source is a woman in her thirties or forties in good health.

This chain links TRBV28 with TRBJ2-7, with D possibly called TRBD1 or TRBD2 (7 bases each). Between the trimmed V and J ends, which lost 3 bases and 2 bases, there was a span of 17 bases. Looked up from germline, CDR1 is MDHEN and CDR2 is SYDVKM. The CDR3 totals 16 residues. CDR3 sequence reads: CASSLGGRGGAYEQYF. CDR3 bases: TGTGCCAGCAGTTTGGGCGGCAGGGGGGGAGCCTACGAGCAGTACTTC.

CDR3 sequence: CASSQYRTEDQPQHF. The DNA of the CDR3 is TGTGCCAGCAGCCAATATCGGACAGAAGATCAGCCCCAGCATTTT. This chain links TRBV16 with TRBJ1-5; a weak D match, TRBD1 (6 bases). This CDR3 region has 15 residues. Trimming cost V 1 base and J 5 bases, with 12 bases left between them. The germline gives CDR1 KGHSY, CDR2 FQNENV.

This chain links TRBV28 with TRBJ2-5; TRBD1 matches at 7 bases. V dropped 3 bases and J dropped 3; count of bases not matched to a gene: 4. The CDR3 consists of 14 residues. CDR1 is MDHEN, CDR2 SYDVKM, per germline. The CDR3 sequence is CASSLWDSKETQYF. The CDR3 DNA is TGTGCCAGCAGTTTGTGGGACAGCAAAGAGACCCAGTACTTC.

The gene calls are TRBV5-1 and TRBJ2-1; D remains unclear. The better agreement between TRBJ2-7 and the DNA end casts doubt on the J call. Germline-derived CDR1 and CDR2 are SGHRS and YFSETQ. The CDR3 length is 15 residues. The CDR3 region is CASSLEIYSYNEQYF. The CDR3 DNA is TGCGCCAGCAGCTTGGAAATTTACTCCTACAATGAGCAGTACTTC.

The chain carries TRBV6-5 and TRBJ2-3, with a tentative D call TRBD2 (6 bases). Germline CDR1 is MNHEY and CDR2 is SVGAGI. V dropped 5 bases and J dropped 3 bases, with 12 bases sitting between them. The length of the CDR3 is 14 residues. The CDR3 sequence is CASSDDGGTDTQYF. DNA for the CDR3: TGTGCCAGCAGTGACGACGGGGGTACAGATACGCAGTATTTT.

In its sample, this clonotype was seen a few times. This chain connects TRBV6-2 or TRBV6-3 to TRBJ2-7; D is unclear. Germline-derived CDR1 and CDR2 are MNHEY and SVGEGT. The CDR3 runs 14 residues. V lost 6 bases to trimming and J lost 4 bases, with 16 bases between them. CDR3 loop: CASSGSRPPYEQYF. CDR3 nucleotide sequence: TGTGCCAGCAGCGGAAGCAGACCTCCTTACGAGCAGTACTTC.

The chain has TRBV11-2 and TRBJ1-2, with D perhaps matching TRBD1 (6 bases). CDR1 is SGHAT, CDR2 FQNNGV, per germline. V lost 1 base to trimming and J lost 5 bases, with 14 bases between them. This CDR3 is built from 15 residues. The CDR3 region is CASSLGTESVYGYTF. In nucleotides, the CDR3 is TGTGCCAGCAGCTTAGGGACAGAGTCTGTATATGGCTACACCTTC.

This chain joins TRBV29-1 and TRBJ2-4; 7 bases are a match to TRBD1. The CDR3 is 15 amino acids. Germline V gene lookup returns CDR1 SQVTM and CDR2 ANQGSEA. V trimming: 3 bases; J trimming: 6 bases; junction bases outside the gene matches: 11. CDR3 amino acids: CSVEEGDSFRNIQYF. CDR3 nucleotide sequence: TGCAGCGTTGAGGAAGGGGACAGTTTCAGAAACATTCAGTACTTC.

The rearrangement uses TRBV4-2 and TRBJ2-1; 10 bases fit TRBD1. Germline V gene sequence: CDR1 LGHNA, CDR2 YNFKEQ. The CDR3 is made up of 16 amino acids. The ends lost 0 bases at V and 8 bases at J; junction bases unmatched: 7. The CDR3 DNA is TGTGCCAGCAGCCAAGATCGGGGACAGGGGAATTATGAGCAGTTCTTC. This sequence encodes CASSQDRGQGNYEQFF.

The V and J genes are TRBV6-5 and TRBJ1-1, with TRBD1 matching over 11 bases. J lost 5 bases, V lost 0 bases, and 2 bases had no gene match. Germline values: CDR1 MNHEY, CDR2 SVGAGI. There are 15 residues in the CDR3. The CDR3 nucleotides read TGTGCCAGCAGTTACTCGGGACAGGGGGGGACTGAAGCTTTCTTT. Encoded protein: CASSYSGQGGTEAFF.

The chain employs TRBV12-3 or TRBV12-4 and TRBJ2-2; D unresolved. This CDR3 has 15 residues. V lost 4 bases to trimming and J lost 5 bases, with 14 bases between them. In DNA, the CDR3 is TGTGCCAGCAGTTACGACGTATTGGTGACCGGGGAGCTGTTTTTT. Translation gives CASSYDVLVTGELFF.

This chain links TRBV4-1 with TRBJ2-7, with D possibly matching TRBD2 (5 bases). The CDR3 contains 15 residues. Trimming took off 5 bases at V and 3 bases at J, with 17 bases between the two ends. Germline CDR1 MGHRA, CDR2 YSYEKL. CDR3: CASSDRVSANYEQYF. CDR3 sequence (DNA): TGCGCCAGCAGCGATCGAGTTAGCGCTAACTACGAGCAGTACTTC.

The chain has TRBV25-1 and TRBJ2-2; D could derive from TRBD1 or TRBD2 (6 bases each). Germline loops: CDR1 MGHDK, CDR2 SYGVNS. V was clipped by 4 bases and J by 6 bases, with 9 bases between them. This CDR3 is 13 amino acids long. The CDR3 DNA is TGTGCCAGCAGTGCGGGGGCCTCCGGGGAGCTGTTTTTT. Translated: CASSAGASGELFF.